A selection of T cell receptor beta chains follows, all from one sample in a study of Ad26.COV2.S vaccination and SARS-CoV-2 variants. Here immunoSEQ multiplex PCR was the method, and the copy in TCRdb shows in-frame clones only, minus some. The sample carries roughly 450,000 clones, 75% to 95% recorded once. Material: peripheral blood, obtained in a trial of Ad26.COV2.S vaccine versus placebo. The receptors were gathered from a person aged 18-60 years who received the Ad26.COV2.S COVID-19 vaccine or a placebo. Both conserved end residues are part of each CDR3. A D gene is named only where the DNA matches it firmly. Not all rows give a size; the values are once, few, many and, for expanded clones, a class.

length,D,J,size,V,CDR3,DNA
15,NA,TRBJ2-3,NA,TRBV10-3,CAISEARAGTDTQYF,TGTGCCATCAGTGAGGCCAGGGCCGGTACAGATACGCAGTATTTT
16,NA,TRBJ1-1,NA,TRBV7-2,CALGSGLSSLNTEAFF,TGTGCCCTGGGGTCAGGGTTATCATCCCTGAACACTGAAGCTTTCTTT
18,NA,TRBJ2-4,NA,TRBV4-1,CASSQGFRELLAKNIQYF,TGCGCCAGCAGCCAAGGTTTTAGAGAGCTTCTAGCCAAAAACATTCAGTACTTC
15,TRBD2,TRBJ2-3,NA,TRBV7-2,CASSLGGSGKDTQYF,TGTGCCAGCAGCCTGGGCGGGAGTGGCAAAGATACGCAGTATTTT
14,NA,TRBJ2-3,NA,TRBV6-4,CASSVGGGPDTQYF,TGTGCCAGCAGTGTAGGGGGAGGGCCAGATACGCAGTATTTT
15,TRBD1,TRBJ1-2,NA,TRBV2,CASSLGQGAIYGYTF,TGTGCCAGCAGCCTTGGACAGGGGGCGATCTATGGCTACACCTTC
18,TRBD1,TRBJ2-2,NA,TRBV9,CASSGGQGARRVRRELFF,TGTGCCAGCAGCGGGGGACAGGGGGCGAGACGTGTTCGCCGGGAGCTGTTTTTT
11,NA,TRBJ1-1,NA,TRBV6-2/TRBV6-3,CASSRGGEAFF,TGTGCCAGCAGTAGGGGGGGGGAAGCTTTCTTT
13,NA,TRBJ1-2,NA,TRBV9,CASSVDTNYGYTF,TGTGCCAGCAGCGTGGACACTAACTATGGCTACACCTTC
18,TRBD2,TRBJ2-3,NA,TRBV7-2,CASSLGRGAGGLTDTQYF,TGTGCCAGCAGCTTAGGGAGGGGAGCGGGAGGCCTCACAGATACGCAGTATTTT
13,NA,TRBJ2-2,NA,TRBV29-1,CSVGGIRSGELFF,TGCAGCGTTGGGGGGATACGGAGCGGGGAGCTGTTTTTT
16,NA,TRBJ1-6,NA,TRBV30,CAWTIKGALMNSPLHF,TGTGCCTGGACCATAAAAGGGGCATTGATGAATTCACCCCTCCACTTT
14,TRBD1,TRBJ1-2,once,TRBV7-2,CASSSDRANYGYTF,TGTGCCAGCAGCTCCGACAGGGCCAACTATGGCTACACCTTC
13,NA,TRBJ2-2,NA,TRBV29-1,CSGRQTNTGELFF,TGCAGCGGCCGTCAGACGAACACCGGGGAGCTGTTTTTT
13,NA,TRBJ1-6,NA,TRBV6-5,CASSTRVSSPLHF,TGTGCCAGCAGTACCAGGGTTAGTTCACCCCTCCACTTT
12,NA,TRBJ2-7,NA,TRBV4-1,CASSQVSSEQYF,TGCGCCAGCAGCCAAGTTTCAAGCGAGCAGTACTTC
13,NA,TRBJ1-1,NA,TRBV27,CASSLSDLTEAFF,TGTGCCAGCAGTTTATCGGACCTCACTGAAGCTTTCTTT
14,NA,TRBJ2-5,NA,TRBV5-1,CASSLGLQGGTQYF,TGCGCCAGCAGCTTGGGCCTACAGGGAGGGACCCAGTACTTC
13,NA,TRBJ1-5,NA,TRBV30,CAWSRAIRQPQHF,TGTGCCTGGAGTCGGGCCATCAGACAGCCCCAGCATTTT
14,NA,TRBJ2-5,NA,TRBV10-3,CAISEVGARETQYF,TGTGCCATCAGTGAAGTAGGGGCGCGGGAGACCCAGTACTTC
9,NA,TRBJ2-1,NA,TRBV2,CASSDEQFF,TGTGCCAGCAGTGATGAGCAGTTCTTC
16,TRBD2,TRBJ2-2,NA,TRBV5-6,CASSLLAGGPTGELFF,TGTGCCAGCAGCTTGTTAGCGGGAGGGCCCACCGGGGAGCTGTTTTTT
16,TRBD2,TRBJ2-7,NA,TRBV2,CASLGRAGGLSYEQYF,TGTGCCAGCCTAGGAAGAGCGGGAGGCCTTTCCTACGAGCAGTACTTC